This TCR beta chain was found in a study of post-analysis software for immune sequencing data. Study-wide results and caveats: Among multiple sclerosis patients, normalized Chao1 diversity was significantly below that of controls. Samples from a shared batch, those prepared together, strongly co-clustered by F measure. Controls showed lower frequencies than patients for roughly 5 TRBV segments, and TRBV5-6, TRBV5-1 and TRBV20-1 were among these.

Per the germline V gene, CDR1 is SGHRS and CDR2 is YFSETQ. The CDR3 extends over 14 amino acids. Prepared libraries of TCR beta cDNA carried unique molecular identifiers. Each batch of about 1 to 11 million T cells produced hundreds of thousands of cDNA molecules. TCRdb re-derived calls from the PCR reads in MiXCR, one entry per CDR3 protein. The sample contains fewer than 850,000 distinct CDR3 sequences, just over 45% of which appear only once. On this clonotype: The antigen is undetermined. The junction shows a germline mismatch at one end, possibly a read error.

The sample comprised blood. The rearrangement links TRBV5-1 to TRBJ2-3; 7 bases agree with TRBD2. This clonotype was obtained from a girl under 18 with multiple sclerosis. This CDR3 reads CASSLEGLPDTHYF. The CDR3 DNA reads TGCGCCAGCAGCTTGGAGGGACTACCAGATACGCATTATTTT.